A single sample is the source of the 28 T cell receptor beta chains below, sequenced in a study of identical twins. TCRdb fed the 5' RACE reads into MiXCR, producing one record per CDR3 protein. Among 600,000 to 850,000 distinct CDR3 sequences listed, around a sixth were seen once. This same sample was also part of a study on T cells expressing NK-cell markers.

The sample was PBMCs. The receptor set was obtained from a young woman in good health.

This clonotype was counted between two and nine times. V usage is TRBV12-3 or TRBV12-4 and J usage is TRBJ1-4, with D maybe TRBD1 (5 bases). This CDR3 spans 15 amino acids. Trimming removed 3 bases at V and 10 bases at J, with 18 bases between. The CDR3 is CASSLSGRPGGKLFF. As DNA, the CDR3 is TGTGCCAGCAGTTTGTCCGGACGGCCTGGGGGAAAACTGTTTTTT.

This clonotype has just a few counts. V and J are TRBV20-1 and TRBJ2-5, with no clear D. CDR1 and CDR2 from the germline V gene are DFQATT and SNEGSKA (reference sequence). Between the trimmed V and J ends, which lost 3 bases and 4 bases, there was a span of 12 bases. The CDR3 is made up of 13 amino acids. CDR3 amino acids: CSARGPLGETQYF. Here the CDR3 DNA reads TGCAGTGCTAGGGGCCCCTTGGGAGAGACCCAGTACTTC.

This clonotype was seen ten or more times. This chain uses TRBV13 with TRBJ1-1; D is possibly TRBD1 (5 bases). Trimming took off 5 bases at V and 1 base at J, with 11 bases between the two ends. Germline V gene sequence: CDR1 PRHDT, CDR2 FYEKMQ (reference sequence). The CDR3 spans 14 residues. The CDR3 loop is CASSVRGRNTEAFF. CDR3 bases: TGTGCCAGCAGCGTCCGGGGACGGAACACTGAAGCTTTCTTT.

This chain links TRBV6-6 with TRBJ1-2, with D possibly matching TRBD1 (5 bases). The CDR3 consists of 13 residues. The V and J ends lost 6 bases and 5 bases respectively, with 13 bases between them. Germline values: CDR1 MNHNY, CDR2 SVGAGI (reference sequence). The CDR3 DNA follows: TGTGCCAGCAGCCCGGGACGGCGATATGGCTACACCTTC. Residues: CASSPGRRYGYTF.

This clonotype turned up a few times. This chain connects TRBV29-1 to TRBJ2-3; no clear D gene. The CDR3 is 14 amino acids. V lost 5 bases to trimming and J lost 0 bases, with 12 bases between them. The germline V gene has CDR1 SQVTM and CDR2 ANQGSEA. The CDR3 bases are TGCAGCGTTAATGGAAGGTTCAGCACAGATACGCAGTATTTT. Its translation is CSVNGRFSTDTQYF.

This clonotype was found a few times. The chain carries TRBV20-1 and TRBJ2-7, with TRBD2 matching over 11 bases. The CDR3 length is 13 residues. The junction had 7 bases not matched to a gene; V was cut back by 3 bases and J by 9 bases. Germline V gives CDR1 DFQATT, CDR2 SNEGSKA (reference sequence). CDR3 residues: CSASLGLAVGQYF. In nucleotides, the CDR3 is TGCAGTGCTAGTTTGGGACTAGCGGTAGGGCAGTACTTC.

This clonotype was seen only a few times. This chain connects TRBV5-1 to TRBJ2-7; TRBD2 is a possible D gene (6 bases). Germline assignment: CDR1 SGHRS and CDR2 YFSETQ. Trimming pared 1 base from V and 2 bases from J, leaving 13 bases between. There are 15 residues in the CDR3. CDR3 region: CASSLSLGGAYEQYF. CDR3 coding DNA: TGCGCCAGCAGCTTGAGTTTGGGGGGAGCCTACGAGCAGTACTTC.

The CDR3 coding sequence is TGTGCCAGCAGCTTGACCGGACCGGGAGGGGACTACAATGAGCAGTTCTTC. It specifies CASSLTGPGGDYNEQFF. The rearrangement links TRBV5-5 to TRBJ2-1; 8 bases line up with TRBD2. V dropped 1 base and J dropped 3; count of bases not matched to a gene: 9. Germline CDR1 reads SGHKS; CDR2 reads YYEKEE (reference sequence). CDR3 length equals 17 residues.

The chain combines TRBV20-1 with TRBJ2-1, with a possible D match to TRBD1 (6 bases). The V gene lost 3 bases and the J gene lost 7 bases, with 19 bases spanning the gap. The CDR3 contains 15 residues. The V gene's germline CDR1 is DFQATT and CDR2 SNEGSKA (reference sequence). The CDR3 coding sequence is TGCAGTGCTAGTAAAACAGGGACCGGACAGAATGAGCAGTTCTTC. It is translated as CSASKTGTGQNEQFF.

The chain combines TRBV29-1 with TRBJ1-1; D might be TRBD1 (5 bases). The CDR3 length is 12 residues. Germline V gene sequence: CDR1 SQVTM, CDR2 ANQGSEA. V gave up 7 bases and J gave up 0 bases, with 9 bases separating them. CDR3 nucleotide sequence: TGCAGCGCGACAGTCATGAACACTGAAGCTTTCTTT. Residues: CSATVMNTEAFF.

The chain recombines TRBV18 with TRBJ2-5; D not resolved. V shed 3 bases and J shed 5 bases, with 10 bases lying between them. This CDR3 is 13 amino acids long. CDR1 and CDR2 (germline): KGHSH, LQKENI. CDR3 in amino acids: CASSPLPSETQYF. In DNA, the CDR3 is TGTGCCAGCTCACCTCTCCCCAGCGAGACCCAGTACTTC.

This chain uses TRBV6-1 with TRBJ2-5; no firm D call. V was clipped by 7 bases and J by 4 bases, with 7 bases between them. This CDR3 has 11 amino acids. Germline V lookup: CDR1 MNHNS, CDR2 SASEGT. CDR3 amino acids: CASTDRETQYF. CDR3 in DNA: TGTGCCAGCACGGATAGAGAGACCCAGTACTTC.

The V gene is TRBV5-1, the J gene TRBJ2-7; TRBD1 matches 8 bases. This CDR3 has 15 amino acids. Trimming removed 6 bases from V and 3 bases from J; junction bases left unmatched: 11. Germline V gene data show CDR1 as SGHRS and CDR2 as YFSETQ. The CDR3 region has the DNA TGCGCCAGCACCTTAGCTCAGGGGGCTGGCTACGAGCAGTACTTC. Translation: CASTLAQGAGYEQYF.

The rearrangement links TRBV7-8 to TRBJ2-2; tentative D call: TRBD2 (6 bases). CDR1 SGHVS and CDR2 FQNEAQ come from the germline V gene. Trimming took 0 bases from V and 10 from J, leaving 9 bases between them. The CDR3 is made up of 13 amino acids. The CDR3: CASSLARREELFF. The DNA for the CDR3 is TGTGCCAGCAGCTTAGCCCGGAGGGAGGAGCTGTTTTTT. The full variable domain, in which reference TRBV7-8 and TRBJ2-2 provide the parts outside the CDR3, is GAGVSQSPRYKVAKRGQDVALRCDPISGHVSLFWYQQALGQGPEFLTYFQNEAQLDKSGLPSDRFFAERPEGSVSTLKIQRTQQEDSAVYLCASSLARREELFFGEGSRLTVL.

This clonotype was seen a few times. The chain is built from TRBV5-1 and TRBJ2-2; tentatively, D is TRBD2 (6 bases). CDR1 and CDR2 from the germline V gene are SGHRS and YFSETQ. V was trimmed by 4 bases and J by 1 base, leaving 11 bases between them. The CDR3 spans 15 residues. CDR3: CASSPGAENTGELFF. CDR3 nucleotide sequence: TGCGCCAGCAGCCCGGGAGCAGAGAACACCGGGGAGCTGTTTTTT.

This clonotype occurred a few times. For the CDR3, the DNA is TGTGCTAGTGGTTTGGTGAGGACAGACGGAGGCAATTCACCCCTCCACTTT. It is translated as CASGLVRTDGGNSPLHF. V gene TRBV12-5 combines with J gene TRBJ1-6; perhaps TRBD1 as D (6 bases). V lost 0 bases and J lost 7, with 16 bases in between. CDR1 and CDR2 (germline): LGHNT, FRNRAP. The CDR3 runs 17 residues.

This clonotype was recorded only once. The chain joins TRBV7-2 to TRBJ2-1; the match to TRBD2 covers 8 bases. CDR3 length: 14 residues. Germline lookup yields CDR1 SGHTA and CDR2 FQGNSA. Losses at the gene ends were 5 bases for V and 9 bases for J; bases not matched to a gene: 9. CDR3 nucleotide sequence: TGTGCCAGCAGCCTAAGCGGGAGTGACGGTGAGCAGTTCTTC. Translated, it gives CASSLSGSDGEQFF. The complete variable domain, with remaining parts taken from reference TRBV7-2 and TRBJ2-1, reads GAGVSQSPSNKVTEKGKDVELRCDPISGHTALYWYRQSLGQGLEFLIYFQGNSAPDKSGLPSDRFSAERTGGSVSTLTIQRTQQEDSAVYLCASSLSGSDGEQFFGPGTRLTVL.

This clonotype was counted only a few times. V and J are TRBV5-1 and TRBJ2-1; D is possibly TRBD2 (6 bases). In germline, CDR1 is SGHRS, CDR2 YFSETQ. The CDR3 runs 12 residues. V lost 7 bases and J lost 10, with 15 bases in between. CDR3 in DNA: TGCGCCAGCCGGGAGCCCAATTCGGAGCAGTTCTTC. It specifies CASREPNSEQFF.

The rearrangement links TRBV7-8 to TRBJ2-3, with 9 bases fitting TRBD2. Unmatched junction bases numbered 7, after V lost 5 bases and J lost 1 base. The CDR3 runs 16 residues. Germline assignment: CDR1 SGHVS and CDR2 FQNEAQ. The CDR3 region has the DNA TGTGCCAGCAGCATACTATCTAGCGGGGGCACAGATACGCAGTATTTT. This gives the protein CASSILSSGGTDTQYF. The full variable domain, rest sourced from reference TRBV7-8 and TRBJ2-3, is GAGVSQSPRYKVAKRGQDVALRCDPISGHVSLFWYQQALGQGPEFLTYFQNEAQLDKSGLPSDRFFAERPEGSVSTLKIQRTQQEDSAVYLCASSILSSGGTDTQYFGPGTRLTVL.

CDR3 sequence: CASSQAPGLAGEQFF. CDR3 in DNA: TGTGCCAGCAGCCAAGCCCCAGGACTAGCCGGCGAGCAGTTCTTC. The rearrangement uses TRBV3-1 and TRBJ2-1, with 8 bases that match TRBD2. Germline CDR1 is LGHDT and CDR2 is YNNKEL (reference sequence). The ends lost 1 base at V and 10 bases at J; junction bases unmatched: 9. The CDR3 has 15 amino acids.

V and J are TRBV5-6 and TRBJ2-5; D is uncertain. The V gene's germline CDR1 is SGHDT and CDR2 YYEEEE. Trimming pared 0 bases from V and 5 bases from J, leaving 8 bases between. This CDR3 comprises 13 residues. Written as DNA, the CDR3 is TGTGCCAGCAGCTTGGACAGAAGGGAGACCCAGTACTTC. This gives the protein CASSLDRRETQYF.

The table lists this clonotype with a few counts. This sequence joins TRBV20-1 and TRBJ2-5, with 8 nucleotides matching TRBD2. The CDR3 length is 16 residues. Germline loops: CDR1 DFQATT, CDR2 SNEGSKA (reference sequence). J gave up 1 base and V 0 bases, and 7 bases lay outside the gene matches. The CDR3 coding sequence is TGCAGTGCTAGAGAGGGACTAGGTGTAGTCCAAGAGACCCAGTACTTC. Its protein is CSAREGLGVVQETQYF.

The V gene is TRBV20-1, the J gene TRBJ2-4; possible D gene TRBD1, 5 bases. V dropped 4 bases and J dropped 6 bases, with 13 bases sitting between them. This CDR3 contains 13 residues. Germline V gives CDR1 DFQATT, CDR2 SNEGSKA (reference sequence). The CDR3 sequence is CSAIGDSRNIQYF. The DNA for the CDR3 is TGCAGTGCTATCGGTGACAGCAGAAACATTCAGTACTTC.

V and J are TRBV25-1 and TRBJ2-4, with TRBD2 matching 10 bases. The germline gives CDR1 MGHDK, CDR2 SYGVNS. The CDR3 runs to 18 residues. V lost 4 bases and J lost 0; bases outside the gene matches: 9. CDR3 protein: CASSASLAGVLAKNIQYF. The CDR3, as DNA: TGTGCCAGCAGTGCATCCCTAGCGGGGGTCCTAGCCAAAAACATTCAGTACTTC.

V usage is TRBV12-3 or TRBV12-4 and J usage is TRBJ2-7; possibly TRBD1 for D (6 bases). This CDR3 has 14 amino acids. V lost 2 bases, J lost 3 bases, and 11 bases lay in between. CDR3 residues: CASSLRGDNYEQYF. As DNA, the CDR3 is TGTGCCAGCAGTTTACGTGGGGACAACTACGAGCAGTACTTC.

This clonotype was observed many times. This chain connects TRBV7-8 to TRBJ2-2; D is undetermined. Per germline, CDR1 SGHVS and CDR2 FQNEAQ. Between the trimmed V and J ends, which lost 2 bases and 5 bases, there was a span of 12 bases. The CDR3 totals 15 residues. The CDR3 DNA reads TGTGCCAGCAGCTTACTACCTGAACGTACCGGGGAGCTGTTTTTT. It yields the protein CASSLLPERTGELFF.

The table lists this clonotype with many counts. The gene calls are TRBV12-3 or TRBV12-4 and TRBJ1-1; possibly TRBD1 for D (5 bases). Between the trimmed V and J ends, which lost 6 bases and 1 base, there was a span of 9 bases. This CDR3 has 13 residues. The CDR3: CASRVRENTEAFF. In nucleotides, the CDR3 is TGTGCCAGCAGGGTCAGGGAGAACACTGAAGCTTTCTTT.

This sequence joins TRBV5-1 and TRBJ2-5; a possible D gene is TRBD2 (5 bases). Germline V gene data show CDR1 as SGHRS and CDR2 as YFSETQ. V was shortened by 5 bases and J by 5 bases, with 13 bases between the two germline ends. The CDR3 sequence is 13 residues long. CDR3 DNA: TGCGCCAGCAGGGAACTAGGTTCGGAGACCCAGTACTTC. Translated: CASRELGSETQYF.